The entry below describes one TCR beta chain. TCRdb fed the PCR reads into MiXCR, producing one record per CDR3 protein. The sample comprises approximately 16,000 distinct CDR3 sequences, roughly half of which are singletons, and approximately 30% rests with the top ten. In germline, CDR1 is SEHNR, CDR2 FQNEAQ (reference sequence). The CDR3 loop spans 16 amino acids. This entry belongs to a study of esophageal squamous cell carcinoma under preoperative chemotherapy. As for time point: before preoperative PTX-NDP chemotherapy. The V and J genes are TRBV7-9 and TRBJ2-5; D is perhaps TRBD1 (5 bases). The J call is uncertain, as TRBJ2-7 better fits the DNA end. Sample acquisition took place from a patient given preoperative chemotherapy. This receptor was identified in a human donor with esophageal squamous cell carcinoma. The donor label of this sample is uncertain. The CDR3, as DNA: TGTGCCAGCAGCTCCCCCCAGGGAACCCGAAACCGCGAGCAGTACTTC. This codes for CASSSPQGTRNREQYF.